The 11 T cell receptor beta chains below were found in one sample sequenced in a study of T cells expressing NK-cell markers. Following a re-call of the 5' RACE reads, TCRdb has one entry per CDR3 protein and lacks DNA. The sample table includes 350,000 to 500,000 distinct CDR3 sequences. Sequenced input: blood T cells: a sorted CD56 or NKG2C T cell subset, CD4+ or CD8+ T cells, or bulk PBMC T cells (not recorded which). These receptors came from a woman between 18 and 75 years old in good health.

This chain links TRBV6-2 or TRBV6-3 with TRBJ2-7; TCRdb's D gene call, TRBD1, goes unchecked for lack of DNA. Germline CDR1 is MNHEY and CDR2 is SVGEGT. The CDR3 is made up of 14 amino acids. The CDR3: CASSTPEGTYEQYF.

The chain combines TRBV5-4 with TRBJ2-7. The CDR3 length is 15 residues. Germline values: CDR1 SGHNT, CDR2 YYREEE (reference sequence). This chain's CDR3 is CASSLAGSGSYEQYF.

The rearrangement uses TRBV5-1 and TRBJ2-1; TCRdb proposes TRBD1, but this gene call is untestable without DNA. The CDR3 extends over 13 amino acids. Germline V gene lookup returns CDR1 SGHRS and CDR2 YFSETQ. This CDR3 is CASSLVGPGGEFF.

This chain joins TRBV7-9 and TRBJ1-2. CDR3 size: 12 residues. Germline V gene sequence: CDR1 SEHNR, CDR2 FQNEAQ (reference sequence). CDR3 loop: CASSQSPYGYTF.

The chain couples TRBV7-2 to TRBJ1-2; the TRBD1 assignment by TCRdb is unverifiable without DNA. This CDR3 has 15 amino acids. CDR1 SGHTA and CDR2 FQGNSA come from the germline V gene. This CDR3 reads CASSPDSRGTYGYTF.

V gene TRBV10-1 combines with J gene TRBJ1-3; the D call from TCRdb, TRBD1, cannot be confirmed without DNA. This CDR3 is built from 16 residues. CDR1 is WNHNN, CDR2 SYGVQD, per germline (reference sequence). The CDR3 loop is CASSDPGEHSGNTIYF.

The V and J genes are TRBV7-9 and TRBJ2-5; checking the TCRdb D call of TRBD2 is not possible without DNA. Germline V gene sequence: CDR1 SEHNR, CDR2 FQNEAQ (reference sequence). CDR3 length equals 15 residues. CDR3 loop: CASSLIALAGETQYF.

The CDR3 sequence is CASSYNGAGIEQFF. The genes are TRBV6-5 and TRBJ2-1; the D gene TCRdb calls, TRBD1, cannot be checked with no DNA. Germline V CDR1 and CDR2: MNHEY, SVGAGI. The CDR3 runs 14 residues.

The J gene is TRBJ2-2, the V gene TRBV4-3. The CDR3 has 14 amino acids. Germline V gene sequence: CDR1 LGHNA, CDR2 YSLEER. The CDR3 spells CASSQEVGSGELFF.

The genes are TRBV24-1 and TRBJ1-5; the D call of TRBD1 rests on TCRdb alone, since no DNA is present to check it. The germline CDR1 and CDR2 sequences are KGHDR and SFDVKD. This CDR3 spans 15 amino acids. The CDR3 here is CATSDGKWGRQPQHF.

The chain has TRBV2 and TRBJ1-6. The CDR3 has 14 amino acids. The germline gives CDR1 SNHLY, CDR2 FYNNEI. The CDR3 loop reads CASSEGVLNSPLHF.